What follows describes a single T cell receptor (beta chain). Its antigen is undetermined. The CDR3 covers 14 residues. V was pared by 2 bases and J by 2 bases, with 3 bases of the junction left unmatched. This entry comes from a study of cytomegalovirus exposure and HLA in healthy donors. Separation from the roughly 700-subject first cohort characterized the roughly 110-subject validation cohort, to which the donors belonged. Study-wide results and caveats: Associated with cytomegalovirus, according to the listing, were 150 to 200 TCR beta chains. CMV antigen specificity was confirmed in vitro for three CMV-associated chains. In the roughly 120 validation repertoires, about 94% of cluster scores exceeded 0, per a later analysis.

Using immunoSEQ multiplex PCR, the repertoire was profiled, and TCRdb retains in-frame clones only, with some absent. Here the sample spans roughly 180,000 clones, approximately 89% being singletons. This chain joins TRBV5-3 and TRBJ1-2; TRBD1 agrees at 7 bases. TRBV5-3 falls under the ORF class, with uncertain function. Input material: PBMCs. This sequence was found in a man younger than 40 in good health and CMV-seropositive. The CDR3, as DNA: TGTGCCAGAAGCTTCAGGGGGAAGAACTATGGCTACACCTTC. Residues: CARSFRGKNYGYTF.